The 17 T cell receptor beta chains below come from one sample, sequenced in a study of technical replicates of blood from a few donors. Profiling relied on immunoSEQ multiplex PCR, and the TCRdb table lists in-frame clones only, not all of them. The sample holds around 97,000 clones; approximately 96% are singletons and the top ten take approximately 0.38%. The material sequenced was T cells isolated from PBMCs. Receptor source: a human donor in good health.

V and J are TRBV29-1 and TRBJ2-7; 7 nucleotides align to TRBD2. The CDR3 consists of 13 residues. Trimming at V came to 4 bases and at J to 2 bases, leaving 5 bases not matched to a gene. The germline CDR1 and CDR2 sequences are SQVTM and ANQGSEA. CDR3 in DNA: TGCAGCGTTGGGTCTAGCGGCCCCTACGAGCAGTACTTC. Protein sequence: CSVGSSGPYEQYF.

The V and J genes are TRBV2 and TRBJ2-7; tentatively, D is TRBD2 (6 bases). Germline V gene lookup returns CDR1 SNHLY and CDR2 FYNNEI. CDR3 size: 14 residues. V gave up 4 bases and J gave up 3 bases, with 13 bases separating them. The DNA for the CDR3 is TGTGCCAGCAGTGGTAGCGGATACTTCTACGAGCAGTACTTC. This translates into CASSGSGYFYEQYF. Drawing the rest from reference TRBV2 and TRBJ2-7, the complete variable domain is EPEVTQTPSHQVTQMGQEVILRCVPISNHLYFYWYRQILGQKVEFLVSFYNNEISEKSEIFDDQFSVERPDGSNFTLKIRSTKLEDSAMYFCASSGSGYFYEQYFGPGTRLTVT.

The CDR3 DNA reads as TGTGCCAGCAGTGAGATAAGGGGACACACAGATACGCAGTATTTT. The encoded protein is CASSEIRGHTDTQYF. The rearrangement uses TRBV6-1 and TRBJ2-3; tentatively, D is TRBD1 (6 bases). CDR1 is MNHNS, CDR2 SASEGT, per germline. This CDR3 is built from 15 residues. Trimming took 3 bases from V and 2 from J, leaving 12 bases between them.

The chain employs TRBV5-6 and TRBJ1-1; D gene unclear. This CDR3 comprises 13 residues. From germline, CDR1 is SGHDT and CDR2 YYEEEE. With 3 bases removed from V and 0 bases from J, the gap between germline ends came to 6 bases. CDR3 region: CASSSSLNTEAFF. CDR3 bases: TGTGCCAGCAGCTCGTCTCTGAACACTGAAGCTTTCTTT.

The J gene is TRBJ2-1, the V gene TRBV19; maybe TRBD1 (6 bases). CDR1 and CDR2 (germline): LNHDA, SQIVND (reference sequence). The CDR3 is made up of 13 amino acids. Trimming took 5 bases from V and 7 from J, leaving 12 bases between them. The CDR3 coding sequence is TGTGCCAGTAGTTGGAGACAGGTAAATGAGCAGTTCTTC. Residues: CASSWRQVNEQFF.

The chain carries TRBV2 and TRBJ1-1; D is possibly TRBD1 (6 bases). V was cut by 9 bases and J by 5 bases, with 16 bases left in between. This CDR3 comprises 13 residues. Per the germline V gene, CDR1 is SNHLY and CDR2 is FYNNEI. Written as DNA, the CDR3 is TGTGCCAGTACAGGGACCTGGAAGACTGAAGCTTTCTTT. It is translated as CASTGTWKTEAFF. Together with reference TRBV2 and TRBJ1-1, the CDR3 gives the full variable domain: EPEVTQTPSHQVTQMGQEVILRCVPISNHLYFYWYRQILGQKVEFLVSFYNNEISEKSEIFDDQFSVERPDGSNFTLKIRSTKLEDSAMYFCASTGTWKTEAFFGQGTRLTVV.

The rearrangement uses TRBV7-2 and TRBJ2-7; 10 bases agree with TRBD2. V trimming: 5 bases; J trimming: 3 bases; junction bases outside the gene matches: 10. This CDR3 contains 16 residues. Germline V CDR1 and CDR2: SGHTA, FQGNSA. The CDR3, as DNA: TGTGCCAGCAGCGGACCTAGGACTAGCGGCGTCTACGAGCAGTACTTC. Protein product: CASSGPRTSGVYEQYF.

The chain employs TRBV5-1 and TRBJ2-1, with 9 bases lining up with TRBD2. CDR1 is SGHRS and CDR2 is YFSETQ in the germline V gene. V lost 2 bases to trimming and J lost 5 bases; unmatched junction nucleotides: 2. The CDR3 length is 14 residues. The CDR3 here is CASSFSGSNNEQFF. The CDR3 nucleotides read TGCGCCAGCAGCTTTAGCGGGAGCAACAATGAGCAGTTCTTC.

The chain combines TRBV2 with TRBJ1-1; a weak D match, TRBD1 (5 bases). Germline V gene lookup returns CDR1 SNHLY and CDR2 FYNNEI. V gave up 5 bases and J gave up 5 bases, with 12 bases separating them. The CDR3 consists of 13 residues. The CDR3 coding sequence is TGTGCCAGCAGTCAGGGCCCGATAACTGAAGCTTTCTTT. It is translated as CASSQGPITEAFF.

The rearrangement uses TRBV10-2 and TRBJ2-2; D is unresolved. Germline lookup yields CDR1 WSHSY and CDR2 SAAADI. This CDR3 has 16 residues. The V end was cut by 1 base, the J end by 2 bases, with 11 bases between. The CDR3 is CASSELASLNTGELFF. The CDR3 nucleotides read TGCGCCAGCAGTGAGTTAGCCAGCCTTAACACCGGGGAGCTGTTTTTT.

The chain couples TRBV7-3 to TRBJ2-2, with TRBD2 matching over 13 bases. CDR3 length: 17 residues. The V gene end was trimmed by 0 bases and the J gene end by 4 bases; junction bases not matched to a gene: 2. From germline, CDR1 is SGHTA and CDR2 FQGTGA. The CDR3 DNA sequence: TGTGCCAGCAGCTTAACTGGACTAGCGGGAGTCACCGGGGAGCTGTTTTTT. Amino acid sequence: CASSLTGLAGVTGELFF.

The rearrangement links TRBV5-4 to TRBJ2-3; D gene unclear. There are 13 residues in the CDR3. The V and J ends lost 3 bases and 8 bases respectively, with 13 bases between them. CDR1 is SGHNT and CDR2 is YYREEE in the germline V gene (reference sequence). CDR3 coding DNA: TGTGCCAGCAGCTCCGAGCTTCCAGGTACGCAGTATTTT. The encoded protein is CASSSELPGTQYF.

The CDR3 protein is CASSQRDRVGFVPLHF. The CDR3 DNA sequence: TGTGCCAGCAGTCAACGCGACAGGGTAGGATTTGTTCCCCTCCACTTT. J is TRBJ1-6 and V is TRBV25-1; 7 nucleotides line up with TRBD1. CDR1 and CDR2 from the germline V gene are MGHDK and SYGVNS. The CDR3 is made up of 16 amino acids. The V and J ends lost 5 bases and 13 bases, in that order; junction bases with no gene match: 17.

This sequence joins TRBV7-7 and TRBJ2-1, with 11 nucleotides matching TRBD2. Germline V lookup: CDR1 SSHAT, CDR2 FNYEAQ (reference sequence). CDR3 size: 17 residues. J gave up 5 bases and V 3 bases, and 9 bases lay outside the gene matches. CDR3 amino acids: CASSLVAGGPRDNEQFF. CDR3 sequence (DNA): TGTGCCAGCAGCTTGGTAGCGGGAGGGCCTAGGGACAATGAGCAGTTCTTC.

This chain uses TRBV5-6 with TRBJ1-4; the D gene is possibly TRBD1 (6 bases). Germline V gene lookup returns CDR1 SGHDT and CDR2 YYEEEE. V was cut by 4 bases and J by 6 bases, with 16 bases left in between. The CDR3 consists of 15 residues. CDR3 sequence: CASSVAGTIYEKLFF. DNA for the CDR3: TGTGCCAGCAGCGTGGCCGGGACAATCTATGAAAAACTGTTTTTT.

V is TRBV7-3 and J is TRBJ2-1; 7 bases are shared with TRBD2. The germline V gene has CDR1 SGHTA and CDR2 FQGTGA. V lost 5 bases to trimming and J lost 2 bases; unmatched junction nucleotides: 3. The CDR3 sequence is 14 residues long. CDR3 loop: CASSPGLAYNEQFF. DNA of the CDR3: TGTGCCAGCAGCCCCGGACTAGCCTACAATGAGCAGTTCTTC.

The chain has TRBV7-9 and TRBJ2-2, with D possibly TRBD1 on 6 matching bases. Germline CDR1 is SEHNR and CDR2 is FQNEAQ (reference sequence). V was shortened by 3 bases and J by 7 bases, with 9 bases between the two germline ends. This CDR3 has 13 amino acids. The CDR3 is CASSFGQYGELFF. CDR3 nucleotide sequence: TGTGCCAGCAGCTTTGGACAGTACGGGGAGCTGTTTTTT. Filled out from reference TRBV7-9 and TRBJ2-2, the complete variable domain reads DTGVSQNPRHKITKRGQNVTFRCDPISEHNRLYWYRQTLGQGPEFLTYFQNEAQLEKSRLLSDRFSAERPKGSFSTLEIQRTEQGDSAMYLCASSFGQYGELFFGEGSRLTVL.